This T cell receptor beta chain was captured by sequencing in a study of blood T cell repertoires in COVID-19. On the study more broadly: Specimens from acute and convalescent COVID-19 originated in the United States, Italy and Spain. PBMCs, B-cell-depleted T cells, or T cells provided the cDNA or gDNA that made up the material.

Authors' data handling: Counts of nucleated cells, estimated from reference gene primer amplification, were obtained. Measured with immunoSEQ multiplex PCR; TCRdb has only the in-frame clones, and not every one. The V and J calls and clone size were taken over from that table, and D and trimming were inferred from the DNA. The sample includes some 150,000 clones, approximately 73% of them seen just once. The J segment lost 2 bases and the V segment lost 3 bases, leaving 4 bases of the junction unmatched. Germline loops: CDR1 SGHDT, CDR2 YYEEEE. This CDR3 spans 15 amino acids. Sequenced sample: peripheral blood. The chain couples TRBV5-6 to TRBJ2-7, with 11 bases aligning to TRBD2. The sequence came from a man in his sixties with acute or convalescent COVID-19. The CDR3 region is CASSWELAGAYEQYF. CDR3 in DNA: TGTGCCAGCAGCTGGGAACTAGCGGGGGCCTACGAGCAGTACTTC.